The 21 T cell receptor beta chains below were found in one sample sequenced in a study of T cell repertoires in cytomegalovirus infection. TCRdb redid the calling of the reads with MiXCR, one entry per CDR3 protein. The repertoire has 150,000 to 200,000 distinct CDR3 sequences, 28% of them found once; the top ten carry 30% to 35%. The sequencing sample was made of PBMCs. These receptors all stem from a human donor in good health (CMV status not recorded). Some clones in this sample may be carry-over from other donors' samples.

CDR3 region: CASSQDRGPYQETQYF. DNA for the CDR3: TGCGCCAGCAGCCAAGACCGGGGACCGTACCAAGAGACCCAGTACTTC. The chain links TRBV4-1 to TRBJ2-5; D could derive from TRBD1 or TRBD2 (5 bases each). This CDR3 has 16 amino acids. Trimming removed 0 bases from V and 0 bases from J, with 11 bases in between. Germline CDR1 and CDR2: MGHRA and YSYEKL.

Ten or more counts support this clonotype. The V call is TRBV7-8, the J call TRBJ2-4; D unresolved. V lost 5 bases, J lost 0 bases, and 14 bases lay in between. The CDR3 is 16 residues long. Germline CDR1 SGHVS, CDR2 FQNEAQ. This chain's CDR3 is CASSPGRIVAKNIQYF. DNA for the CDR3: TGTGCCAGCAGCCCCGGACGGATTGTAGCCAAAAACATTCAGTACTTC.

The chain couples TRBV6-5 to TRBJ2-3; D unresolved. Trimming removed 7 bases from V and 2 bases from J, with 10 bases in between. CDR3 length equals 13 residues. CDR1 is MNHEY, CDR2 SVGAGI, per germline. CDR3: CASKIGLTDTQYF. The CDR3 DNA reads TGTGCCAGCAAAATTGGGCTCACAGATACGCAGTATTTT.

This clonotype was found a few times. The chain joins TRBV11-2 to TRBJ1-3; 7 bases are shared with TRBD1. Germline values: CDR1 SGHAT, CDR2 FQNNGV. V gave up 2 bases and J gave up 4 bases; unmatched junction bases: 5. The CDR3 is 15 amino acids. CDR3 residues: CASSLWDREGNTIYF. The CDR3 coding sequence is TGTGCCAGCAGCTTATGGGACAGAGAAGGAAACACCATATATTTT.

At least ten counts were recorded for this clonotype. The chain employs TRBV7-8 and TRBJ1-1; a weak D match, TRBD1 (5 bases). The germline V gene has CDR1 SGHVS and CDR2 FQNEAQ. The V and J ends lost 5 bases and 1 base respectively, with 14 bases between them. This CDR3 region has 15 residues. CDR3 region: CASSKGRARNTEAFF. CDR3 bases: TGTGCCAGCAGCAAGGGCAGGGCTCGGAACACTGAAGCTTTCTTT. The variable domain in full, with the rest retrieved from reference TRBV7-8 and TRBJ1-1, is GAGVSQSPRYKVAKRGQDVALRCDPISGHVSLFWYQQALGQGPEFLTYFQNEAQLDKSGLPSDRFFAERPEGSVSTLKIQRTQQEDSAVYLCASSKGRARNTEAFFGQGTRLTVV.

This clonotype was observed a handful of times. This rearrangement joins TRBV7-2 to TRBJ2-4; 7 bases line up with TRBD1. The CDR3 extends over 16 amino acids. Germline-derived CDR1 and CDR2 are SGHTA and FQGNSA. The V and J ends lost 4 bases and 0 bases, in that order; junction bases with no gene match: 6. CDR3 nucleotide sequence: TGTGCCAGCAGCTCACAGGGGTTTTTAGCCAAAAACATTCAGTACTTC. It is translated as CASSSQGFLAKNIQYF.

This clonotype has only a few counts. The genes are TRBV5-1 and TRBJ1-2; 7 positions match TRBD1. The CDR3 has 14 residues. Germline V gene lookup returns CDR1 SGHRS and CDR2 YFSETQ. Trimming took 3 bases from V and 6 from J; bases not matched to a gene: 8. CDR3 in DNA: TGCGCCAGCAGCTCATCCGGGACAGACGATGGCTACACCTTC. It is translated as CASSSSGTDDGYTF.

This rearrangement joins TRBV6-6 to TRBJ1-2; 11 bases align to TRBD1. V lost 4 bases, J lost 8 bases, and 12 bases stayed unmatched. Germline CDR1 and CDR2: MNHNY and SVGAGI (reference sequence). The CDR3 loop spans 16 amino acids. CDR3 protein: CASSSLNGQGARGYTF. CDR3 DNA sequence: TGTGCCAGCAGTTCCCTGAACGGACAGGGGGCGAGAGGCTACACCTTC.

Here the CDR3 reads CASSLRVSNQPQHF. The DNA for the CDR3 is TGTGCCAGCAGCTTACGAGTTAGCAATCAGCCCCAGCATTTT. The chain couples TRBV7-2 to TRBJ1-5; D is unresolved. V dropped 2 bases and J dropped 0 bases, with 5 bases sitting between them. Germline CDR1 is SGHTA and CDR2 is FQGNSA. CDR3 size: 14 residues.

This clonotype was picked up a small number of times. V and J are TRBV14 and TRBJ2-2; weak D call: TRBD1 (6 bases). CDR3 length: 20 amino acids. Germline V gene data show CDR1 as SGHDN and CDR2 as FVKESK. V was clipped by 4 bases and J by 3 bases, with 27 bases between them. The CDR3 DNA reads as TGTGCCAGCAGCCTCATTTGGGATACAGGGTTACGGATTTACACCGGGGAGCTGTTTTTT. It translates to CASSLIWDTGLRIYTGELFF.

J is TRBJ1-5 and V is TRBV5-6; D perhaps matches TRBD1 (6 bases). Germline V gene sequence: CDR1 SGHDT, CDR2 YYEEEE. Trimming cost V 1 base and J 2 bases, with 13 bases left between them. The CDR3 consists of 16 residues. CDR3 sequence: CASSLNRGQRNQPQHF. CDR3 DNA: TGTGCCAGCAGCTTGAACCGGGGGCAGCGCAATCAGCCCCAGCATTTT.

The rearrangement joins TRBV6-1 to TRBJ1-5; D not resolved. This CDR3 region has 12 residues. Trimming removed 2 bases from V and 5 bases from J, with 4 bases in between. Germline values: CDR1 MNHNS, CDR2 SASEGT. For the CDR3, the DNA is TGTGCCAGCAGTGAACCCGATCAGCCCCAGCATTTT. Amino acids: CASSEPDQPQHF.

CDR3 coding DNA: TGTGCCAGCAGTTTATGGGGCAGAGGGATCGGGGAGCTGTTTTTT. This translates into CASSLWGRGIGELFF. The chain is built from TRBV28 and TRBJ2-2; perhaps TRBD2 as D (5 bases). Germline V gene data show CDR1 as MDHEN and CDR2 as SYDVKM. This CDR3 has 15 residues. V was cut by 0 bases and J by 7 bases, with 12 bases left in between.

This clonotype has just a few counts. The CDR3 region has the DNA TGTGCCAGCAGTTTGGTAGGGGACCGCCATCAGCCCCAGCATTTT. The encoded protein is CASSLVGDRHQPQHF. This chain uses TRBV12-3 or TRBV12-4 with TRBJ1-5, with a possible D match to TRBD1 (5 bases). The V gene lost 3 bases and the J gene lost 5 bases, with 14 bases spanning the gap. The CDR3 is 15 amino acids.

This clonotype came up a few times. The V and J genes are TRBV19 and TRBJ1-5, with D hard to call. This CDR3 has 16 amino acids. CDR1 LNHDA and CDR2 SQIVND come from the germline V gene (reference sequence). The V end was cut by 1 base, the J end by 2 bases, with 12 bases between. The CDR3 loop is CASSIALSGGNQPQHF. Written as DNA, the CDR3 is TGTGCCAGTAGTATAGCCCTGTCAGGAGGCAATCAGCCCCAGCATTTT.

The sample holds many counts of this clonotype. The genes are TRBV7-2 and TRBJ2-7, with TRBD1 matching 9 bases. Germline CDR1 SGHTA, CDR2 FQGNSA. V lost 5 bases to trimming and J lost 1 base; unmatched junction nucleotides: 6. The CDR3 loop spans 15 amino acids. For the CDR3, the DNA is TGTGCCAGCAGCATAACCGGGACAGGGTCCTACGAGCAGTACTTC. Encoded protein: CASSITGTGSYEQYF.

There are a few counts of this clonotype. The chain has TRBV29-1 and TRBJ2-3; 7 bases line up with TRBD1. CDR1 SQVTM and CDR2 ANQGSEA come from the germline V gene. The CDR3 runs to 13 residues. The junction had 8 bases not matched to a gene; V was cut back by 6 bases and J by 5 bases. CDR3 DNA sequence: TGCAGCGTCGCTAAGACAGGGAGAGATACGCAGTATTTT. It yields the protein CSVAKTGRDTQYF.

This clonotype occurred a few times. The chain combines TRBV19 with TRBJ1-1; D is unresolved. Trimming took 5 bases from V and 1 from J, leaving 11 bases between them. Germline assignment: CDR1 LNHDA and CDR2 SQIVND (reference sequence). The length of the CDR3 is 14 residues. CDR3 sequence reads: CASSFILENTEAFF. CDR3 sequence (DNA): TGTGCCAGTAGTTTTATCTTGGAGAACACTGAAGCTTTCTTT.

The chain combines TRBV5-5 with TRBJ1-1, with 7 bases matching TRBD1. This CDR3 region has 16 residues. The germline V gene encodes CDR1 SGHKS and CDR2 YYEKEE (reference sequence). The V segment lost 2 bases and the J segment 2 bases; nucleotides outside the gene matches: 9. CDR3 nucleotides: TGTGCCAGCAGCTTTTTGACAGGGCTCAGTAACACTGAAGCTTTCTTT. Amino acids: CASSFLTGLSNTEAFF. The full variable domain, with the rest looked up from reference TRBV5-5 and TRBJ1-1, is DAGVTQSPTHLIKTRGQQVTLRCSPISGHKSVSWYQQVLGQGPQFIFQYYEKEERGRGNFPDRFSARQFPNYSSELNVNALLLGDSALYLCASSFLTGLSNTEAFFGQGTRLTVV.

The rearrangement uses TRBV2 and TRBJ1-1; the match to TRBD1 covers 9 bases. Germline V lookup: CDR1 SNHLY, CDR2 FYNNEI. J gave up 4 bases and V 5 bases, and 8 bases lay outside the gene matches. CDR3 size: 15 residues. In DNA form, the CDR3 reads TGTGCCAGCAGTTTGCAGACAGGGGGTATCACTGAAGCTTTCTTT. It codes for CASSLQTGGITEAFF.

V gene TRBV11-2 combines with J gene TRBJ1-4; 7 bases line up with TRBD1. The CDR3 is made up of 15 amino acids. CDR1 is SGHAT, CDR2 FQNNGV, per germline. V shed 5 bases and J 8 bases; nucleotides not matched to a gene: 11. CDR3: CASSPLTGSGEKLFF. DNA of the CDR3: TGTGCCAGCAGCCCTTTGACAGGGTCAGGGGAAAAACTGTTTTTT.